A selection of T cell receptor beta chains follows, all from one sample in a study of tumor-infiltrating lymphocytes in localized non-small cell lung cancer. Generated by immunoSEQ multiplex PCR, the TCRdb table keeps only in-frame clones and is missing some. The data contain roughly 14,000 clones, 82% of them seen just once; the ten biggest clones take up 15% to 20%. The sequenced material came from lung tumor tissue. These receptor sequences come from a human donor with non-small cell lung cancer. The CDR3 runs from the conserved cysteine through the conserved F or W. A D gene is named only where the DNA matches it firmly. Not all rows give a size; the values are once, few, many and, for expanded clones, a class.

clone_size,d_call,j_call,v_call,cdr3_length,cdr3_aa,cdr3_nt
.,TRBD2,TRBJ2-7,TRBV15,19,CATSRAPGRNSGGTYEQYF,TGTGCCACCAGCAGGGCCCCAGGGCGGAATAGCGGGGGAACCTACGAGCAGTACTTC
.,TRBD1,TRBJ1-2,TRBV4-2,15,CASSLAGTGGNGYTF,TGTGCCAGCAGCCTTGCCGGGACAGGGGGCAATGGCTACACCTTC
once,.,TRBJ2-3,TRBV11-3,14,CASSFGGAGDTQYF,TGTGCCAGCAGCTTTGGGGGGGCGGGAGATACGCAGTATTTT
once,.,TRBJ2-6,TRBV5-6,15,CASSFTVTGANVLTF,TGTGCCAGCAGCTTTACGGTAACTGGGGCCAACGTCCTGACTTTC
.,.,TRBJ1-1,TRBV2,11,CASSLLQEAFF,TGTGCCAGCAGTCTCTTACAGGAGGCTTTCTTT
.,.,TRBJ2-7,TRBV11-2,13,CASSLGEAGEQYF,TGTGCCAGCAGCCTCGGGGAGGCTGGAGAGCAGTACTTC
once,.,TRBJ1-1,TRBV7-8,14,CASSLGGPGRDAFF,TGTGCCAGCAGCTTAGGGGGCCCAGGGAGGGACGCTTTCTTT
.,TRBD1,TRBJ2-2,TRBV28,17,CASSFLSVTGEPGELFF,TGTGCCAGCAGTTTCCTAAGTGTTACAGGGGAGCCCGGGGAGCTGTTTTTT
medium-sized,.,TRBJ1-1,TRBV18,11,CASSRGREAFF,TGTGCCAGCTCACGGGGTAGAGAAGCTTTCTTT
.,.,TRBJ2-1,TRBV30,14,CAWRGLISYNEQFF,TGTGCCTGGAGGGGCTTGATCTCCTACAATGAGCAGTTCTTC
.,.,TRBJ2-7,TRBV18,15,CASSSGRGVENEQYF,TGTGCCAGCTCATCGGGAAGGGGAGTTGAGAACGAGCAGTACTTC
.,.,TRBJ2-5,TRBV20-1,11,CSAQFQETQYF,TGCAGTGCTCAGTTTCAAGAGACCCAGTACTTC
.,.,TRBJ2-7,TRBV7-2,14,CASSSTLDLGEQYF,TGTGCCAGCAGCTCTACCCTAGACCTCGGCGAGCAGTACTTC
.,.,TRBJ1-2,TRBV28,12,CASSSDIYGYTF,TGTGCCAGCAGTTCGGACATCTATGGCTACACCTTC
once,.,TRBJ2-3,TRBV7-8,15,CASSLSGQIGDTQYF,TGTGCCAGCAGCTTGTCGGGTCAAATAGGAGATACGCAGTATTTT
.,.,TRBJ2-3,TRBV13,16,CASSWRGGRITDTQYF,TGTGCCAGCAGTTGGAGGGGGGGGCGGATCACAGATACGCAGTATTTT
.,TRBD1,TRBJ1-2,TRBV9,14,CASSKRTGDYGYTF,TGTGCCAGCAGCAAACGGACAGGTGACTATGGCTACACCTTC
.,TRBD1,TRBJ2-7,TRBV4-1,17,CASSQVVLRDRGYEQYF,TGCGCCAGCAGCCAAGTCGTCCTCCGGGACAGGGGCTACGAGCAGTACTTC
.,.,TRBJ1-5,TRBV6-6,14,CASSYGPGVQPQHF,TGTGCCAGCAGTTACGGTCCTGGAGTTCAGCCCCAGCATTTT
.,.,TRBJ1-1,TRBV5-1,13,CASSLSSKDEAFF,TGCGCCAGCAGCCTTAGTTCAAAGGATGAAGCTTTCTTT
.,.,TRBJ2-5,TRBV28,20,CASSPHAPWNRPLLQETQYF,TGTGCCAGCAGTCCCCACGCACCCTGGAACCGTCCACTGCTCCAAGAGACCCAGTACTTC
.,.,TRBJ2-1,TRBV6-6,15,CASSSSGTLIDEQFF,TGTGCCAGCAGTTCCTCCGGGACCTTGATAGATGAGCAGTTCTTC
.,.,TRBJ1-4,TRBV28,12,CASTSTPQKLFF,TGTGCCAGCACCTCAACGCCCCAGAAACTGTTTTTT
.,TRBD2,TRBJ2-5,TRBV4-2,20,CASSQDRGRRLAGIQETQYF,TGTGCCAGCAGCCAAGATCGGGGTAGGAGACTAGCGGGAATACAAGAGACCCAGTACTTC
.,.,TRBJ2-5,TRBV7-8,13,CASSRDRTETQYF,TGTGCCAGCAGCCGTGACAGGACGGAGACCCAGTACTTC
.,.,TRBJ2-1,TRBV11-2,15,CASSLDGGLANEQFF,TGTGCCAGCAGCTTAGATGGAGGCCTAGCGAATGAGCAGTTCTTC
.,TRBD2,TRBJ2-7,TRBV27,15,CASSPWAGGPYEQYF,TGTGCCAGCAGCCCCTGGGCGGGGGGGCCTTACGAGCAGTACTTC
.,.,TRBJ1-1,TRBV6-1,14,CASSEIGGNTEAFF,TGTGCCAGCAGTGAAATTGGAGGGAACACTGAAGCTTTCTTT
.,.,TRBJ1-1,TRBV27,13,CASRQGVNTEAFF,TGTGCCAGCAGACAGGGAGTGAACACTGAAGCTTTCTTT
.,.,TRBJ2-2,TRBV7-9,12,CAITGNTGELFF,TGTGCCATCACAGGGAACACCGGGGAGCTGTTTTTT
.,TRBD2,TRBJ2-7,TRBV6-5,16,CASSYFASGSGYEQYF,TGTGCCAGCAGTTACTTCGCTAGCGGGAGTGGTTACGAGCAGTACTTC
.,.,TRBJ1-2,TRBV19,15,CASSPQAGANYGYTF,TGTGCCAGTAGTCCCCAGGCTGGAGCTAACTATGGCTACACCTTC
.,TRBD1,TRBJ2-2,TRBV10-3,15,CAITPGTANTGELFF,TGTGCCATCACCCCCGGGACAGCGAACACCGGGGAGCTGTTTTTT
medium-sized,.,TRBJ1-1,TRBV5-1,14,CASSLGGVNTEAFF,TGCGCCAGCAGCTTAGGGGGGGTGAACACTGAAGCTTTCTTT
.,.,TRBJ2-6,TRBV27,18,CASTLGGGIISGANVLTF,TGTGCCAGCACCCTTGGAGGGGGCATCATCTCTGGGGCCAACGTCCTGACTTTC
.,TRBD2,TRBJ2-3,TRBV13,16,CASSSLAGGITDTQYF,TGTGCCAGCAGCTCACTAGCGGGGGGGATTACAGATACGCAGTATTTT
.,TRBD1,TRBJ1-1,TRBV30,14,CAWSVGGQGTEAFF,TGTGCCTGGAGTGTTGGGGGACAGGGGACTGAAGCTTTCTTT
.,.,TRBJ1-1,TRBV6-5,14,CASSSWRDDTEAFF,TGTGCCAGCAGTTCGTGGAGGGATGACACTGAAGCTTTCTTT
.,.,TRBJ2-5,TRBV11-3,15,CASSLVLGLEETQYF,TGTGCCAGCAGCTTAGTGTTGGGACTCGAAGAGACCCAGTACTTC
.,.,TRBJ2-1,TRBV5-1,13,CASSPLRDLEQFF,TGCGCCAGCAGCCCCCTCCGGGACTTAGAGCAGTTCTTC
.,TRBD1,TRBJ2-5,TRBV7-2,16,CASSSLLGQGLETQYF,TGTGCCAGCAGCTCCCTCCTGGGACAGGGGCTGGAGACCCAGTACTTC
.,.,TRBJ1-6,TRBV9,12,CASTRGNSPLHF,TGTGCCAGCACGCGGGGAAATTCACCCCTCCACTTT
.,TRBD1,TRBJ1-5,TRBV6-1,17,CASSVNRGRVGDQPQHF,TGTGCCAGCAGTGTAAACAGGGGGCGTGTCGGGGATCAGCCCCAGCATTTT
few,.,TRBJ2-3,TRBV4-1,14,CASSQGIAADTQYF,TGCGCCAGCAGCCAGGGCATAGCAGCAGATACGCAGTATTTT
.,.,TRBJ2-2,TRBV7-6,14,CASSLTSNTGELFF,TGTGCCAGCAGCTTAACTTCGAACACCGGGGAGCTGTTTTTT
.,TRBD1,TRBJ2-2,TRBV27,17,CASSSPTGTGDTGELFF,TGTGCCAGCAGTTCGCCTACCGGGACAGGCGACACCGGGGAGCTGTTTTTT
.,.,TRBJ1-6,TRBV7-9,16,CASSFFSGHNNSPLHF,TGTGCCAGCAGCTTTTTTTCGGGACACAATAATTCACCCCTCCACTTT
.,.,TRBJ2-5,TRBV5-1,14,CASSLAGQQETQYF,TGCGCCAGCAGCTTGGCAGGGCAACAAGAGACCCAGTACTTC
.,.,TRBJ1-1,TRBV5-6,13,CASSFTGITEAFF,TGTGCCAGCAGCTTTACAGGGATCACTGAAGCTTTCTTT
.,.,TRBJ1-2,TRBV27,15,CASLGRGLPGYGYTF,TGTGCCAGCCTGGGTAGGGGACTTCCTGGCTATGGCTACACCTTC
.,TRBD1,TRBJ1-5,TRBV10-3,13,CATRDRENQPQHF,TGTGCCACCCGGGACAGGGAGAATCAGCCCCAGCATTTT
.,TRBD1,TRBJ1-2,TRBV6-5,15,CASRPSTGFGYGYTF,TGTGCCAGCAGGCCATCGACAGGGTTCGGCTATGGCTACACCTTC
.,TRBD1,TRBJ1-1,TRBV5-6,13,CASSWTGATEAFF,TGTGCCAGCAGCTGGACAGGGGCCACTGAAGCTTTCTTT
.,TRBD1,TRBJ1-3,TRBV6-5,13,CASRTPGTENIYF,TGTGCCAGCAGGACTCCAGGGACAGAAAACATATATTTT